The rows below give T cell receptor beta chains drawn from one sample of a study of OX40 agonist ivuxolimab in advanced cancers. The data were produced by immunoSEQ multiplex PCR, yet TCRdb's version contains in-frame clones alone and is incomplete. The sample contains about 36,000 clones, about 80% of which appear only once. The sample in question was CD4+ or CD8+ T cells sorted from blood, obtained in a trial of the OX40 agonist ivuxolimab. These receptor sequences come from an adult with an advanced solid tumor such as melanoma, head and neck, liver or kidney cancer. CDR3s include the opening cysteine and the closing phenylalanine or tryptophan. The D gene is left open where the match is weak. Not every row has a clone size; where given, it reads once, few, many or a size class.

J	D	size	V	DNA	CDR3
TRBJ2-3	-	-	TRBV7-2	TGTGCCAGCAGCGTCGCAGGGGCACCAGATACGCAGTATTTT	CASSVAGAPDTQYF
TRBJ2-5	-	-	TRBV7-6	TGTGCCAGCTCCGCTGGGGAGACCCAGTACTTC	CASSAGETQYF
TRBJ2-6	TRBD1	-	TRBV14	TGTGCCAGCAGCCGCAACAGGGGCCGCCTCTCTGGGGCCAACGTCCTGACTTTC	CASSRNRGRLSGANVLTF
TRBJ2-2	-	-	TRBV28	TGTGCCAGCAGCTCGTCCCGGGACTTTTCTGGGGTTCTATTTTTT	CASSSSRDFSGVLFF
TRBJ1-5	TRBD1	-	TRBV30	TGTGCCTGGAGTGCCCATCAAAAGACAGGGCCAGTTCAGCCCCAGCATTTT	CAWSAHQKTGPVQPQHF
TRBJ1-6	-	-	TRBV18	TGTGCCAGCTCACCGTCGGGACGACATTCACCCCTCCACTTT	CASSPSGRHSPLHF
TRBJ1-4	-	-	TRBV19	TGTGCCAGTAGTATAAATGGAGGTGGTAATGAAAAACTGTTTTTT	CASSINGGGNEKLFF
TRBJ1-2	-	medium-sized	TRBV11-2	TGTGCCAGCAGCTTAACCTATGGCTACACCTTC	CASSLTYGYTF
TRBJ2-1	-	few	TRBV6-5	TGTGCCAGCAGTTACGCCTCCTACAATGAGCAGTTCTTC	CASSYASYNEQFF
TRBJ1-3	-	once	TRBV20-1	TGCAGTGCTAGACCCGGAAACACCATATATTTT	CSARPGNTIYF
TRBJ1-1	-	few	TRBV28	TGTGCCAGCAGTGGGGGGGTCATGAACACTGAAGCTTTCTTT	CASSGGVMNTEAFF
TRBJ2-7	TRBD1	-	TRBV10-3	TGTGCCAGCAGCGCATCGGACAGGTTCTACGAGCAGTACTTC	CASSASDRFYEQYF
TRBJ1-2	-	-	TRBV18	TGTGCCAGCTCACAACAGACATACTATGGCTACACCTTC	CASSQQTYYGYTF
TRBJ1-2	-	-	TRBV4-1	TGCGCCAGCAGCCAAGATTTCAGGGGAGGCTATGGCTACACCTTC	CASSQDFRGGYGYTF
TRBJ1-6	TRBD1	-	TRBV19	TGTGCCAGTAGTAGCCAGGGGGTGAATTCACCCCTCCACTTT	CASSSQGVNSPLHF
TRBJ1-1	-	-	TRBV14	TGTGCCAGCAGACAATCCGGGGGCCTAGAAGCTTTCTTT	CASRQSGGLEAFF
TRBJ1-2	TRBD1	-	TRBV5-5	TGTGCCAGCAAAACCCAACAGGGGGCTAACTATGGCTACACCTTC	CASKTQQGANYGYTF
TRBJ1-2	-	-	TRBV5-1	TGCGCCAGCAGCCCAATACAGACGGGGGATAACTATGGCTACACCTTC	CASSPIQTGDNYGYTF
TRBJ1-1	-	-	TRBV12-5	TGTGCTAGTGGCCGTGTGAACACTGAAGCTTTCTTT	CASGRVNTEAFF
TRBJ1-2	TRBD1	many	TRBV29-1	TGCAGCGCCAGCAGGGACAGCTCCCGCTATGGCTACACCTTC	CSASRDSSRYGYTF
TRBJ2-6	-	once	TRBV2	TGTGCCAGCAGTGAAATGGGGTTGGGGGCCAACGTCCTGACTTTC	CASSEMGLGANVLTF
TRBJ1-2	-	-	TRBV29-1	TGCAGCGTCGCTGGAATTAACTATGGCTACACCTTC	CSVAGINYGYTF
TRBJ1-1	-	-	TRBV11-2	TGTGCCAGCAGCTTAGTATGGGTTGAAGCTTTCTTT	CASSLVWVEAFF
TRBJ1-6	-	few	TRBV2	TGTGCCAGCCGCGAGAGCACTAATTCACCCCTCCACTTT	CASRESTNSPLHF
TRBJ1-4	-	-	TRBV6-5	TGTGCCAGCAGTTACGGTGCAACAACTAATGAAAAACTGTTTTTT	CASSYGATTNEKLFF
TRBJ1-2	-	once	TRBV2	TGTGCCAGCAGATACCCCGGGGGCTATGGCTACACCTTC	CASRYPGGYGYTF
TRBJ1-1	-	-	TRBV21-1	TGTGCCAGCAGCAAAGGGAGTAAGAGTGTGCACACTGAAGCTTTCTTT	CASSKGSKSVHTEAFF
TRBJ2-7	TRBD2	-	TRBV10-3	TGTGCCACCCAATTGGCGGGGGGTGGCGAGCAGTACTTC	CATQLAGGGEQYF
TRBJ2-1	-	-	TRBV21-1	TGTGCCAGCAGCAAAGTCGCTAGCGGGGGGCCTTACAATGAGCAGTTCTTC	CASSKVASGGPYNEQFF
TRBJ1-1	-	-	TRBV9	TGTGCCAGCAGCCTCGGGCCCCGGAACACTGAAGCTTTCTTT	CASSLGPRNTEAFF
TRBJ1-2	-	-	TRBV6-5	TGTGCCAGCAGACTGACAGGCCGGGACACCTACTACACCTTC	CASRLTGRDTYYTF
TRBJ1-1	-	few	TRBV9	TGTGCCAGCAGCGTAGGTCTGTACACTGAAGCTTTCTTT	CASSVGLYTEAFF
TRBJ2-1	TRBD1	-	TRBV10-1	TGCGCCAGCAGCAAAGACAGGGGCGGTGAGCAGTTCTTC	CASSKDRGGEQFF
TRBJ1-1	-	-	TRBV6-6	TGTGCCAGCAGTCCTGAAATGAACACTGAAGCTTTCTTT	CASSPEMNTEAFF
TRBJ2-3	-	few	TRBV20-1	TGCAGTCTAGACTCAGATACGCAGTATTTT	CSLDSDTQYF
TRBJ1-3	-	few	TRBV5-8	TGTGCCAGCAGCACCGACTACTCTGGAAACACCATATATTTT	CASSTDYSGNTIYF
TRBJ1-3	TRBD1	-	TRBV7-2	TGTGCCAGCAGCTACGACAGGGCAACCGGAAACACCATATATTTT	CASSYDRATGNTIYF
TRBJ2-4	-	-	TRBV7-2	TGTGCCAGCAGCTTCGGACGGGTTAGAGCCAAAAACATTCAGTACTTC	CASSFGRVRAKNIQYF
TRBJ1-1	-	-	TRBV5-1	TGCGCCAGCAGCTTCAACAGGCTGAACACTGAAGCTTTCTTT	CASSFNRLNTEAFF
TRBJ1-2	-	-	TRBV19	TGTGCCAGTAGCGAGACACAAATCGGCTACACCTTC	CASSETQIGYTF
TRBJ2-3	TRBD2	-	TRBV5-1	TGCGCCAGCAGCTTGGGGGCTAGCGGACCCACAGATACGCAGTATTTT	CASSLGASGPTDTQYF
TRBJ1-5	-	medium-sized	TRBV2	TGTGCCAGCAGTGAGGCCAGGGGCAATCAGCCCCAGCATTTT	CASSEARGNQPQHF
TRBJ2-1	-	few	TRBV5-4	TGTGCCAGCAGCTTGGCAGTTGGTGGACGCAGCAATGAGCAGTTCTTC	CASSLAVGGRSNEQFF
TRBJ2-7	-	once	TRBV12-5	TGTGCTAGTGGCGAAACAGGGATTAGCTCCTACGAGCAGTACTTC	CASGETGISSYEQYF
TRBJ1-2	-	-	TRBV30	TGTGCCTGGAGTGCCAATACCGGGGCGGGTGGCTACACCTTC	CAWSANTGAGGYTF
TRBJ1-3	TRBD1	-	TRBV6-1	TGTGCCAGCAGTGAAGGATGGACAGGGAGGGTCACGGACGCTGGAAACACCATATATTTT	CASSEGWTGRVTDAGNTIYF
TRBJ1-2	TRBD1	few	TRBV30	TGTGCCTGGAGTGTCGGCAGGGGGCTTGTCTATGGCTACACCTTC	CAWSVGRGLVYGYTF
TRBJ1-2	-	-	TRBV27	TGTGCCAGCAGTTTAAGTACGCGGGCTAACTATGGCTACACCTTC	CASSLSTRANYGYTF
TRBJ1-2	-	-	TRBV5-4	TGTGCCAGCAGCCCCTTTGGGCAGGGGACCTATGGCTACACCTTC	CASSPFGQGTYGYTF
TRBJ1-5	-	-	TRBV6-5	TGTGCCAGCAGTTCCGATTGGAATTCCGGGCAGCCCCAGCATTTT	CASSSDWNSGQPQHF